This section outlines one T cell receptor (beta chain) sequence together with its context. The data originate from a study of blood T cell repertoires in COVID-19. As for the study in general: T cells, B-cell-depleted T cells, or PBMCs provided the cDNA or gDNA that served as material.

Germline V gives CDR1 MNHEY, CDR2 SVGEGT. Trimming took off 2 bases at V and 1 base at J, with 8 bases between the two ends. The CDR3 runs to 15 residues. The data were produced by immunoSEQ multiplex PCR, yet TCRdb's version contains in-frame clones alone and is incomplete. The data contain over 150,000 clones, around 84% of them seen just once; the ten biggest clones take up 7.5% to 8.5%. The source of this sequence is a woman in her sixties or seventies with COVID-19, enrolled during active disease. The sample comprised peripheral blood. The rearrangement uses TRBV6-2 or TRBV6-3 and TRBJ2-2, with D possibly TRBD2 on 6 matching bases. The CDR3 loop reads CASSYVGGNTGELFF. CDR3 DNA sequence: TGTGCCAGCAGTTACGTCGGGGGGAACACCGGGGAGCTGTTTTTT.